This T cell receptor (beta chain) comes out of a study of radiotherapy plus CTLA-4 blockade in lung cancer (dated by TCRdb to 2017 to 2018). As for the study more broadly: Objective responses occurred in approximately 19% of enrolled patients, and roughly 30% achieved disease control. What the work shows at the level of the full study, not this receptor alone: The strongest predictors of response, as reported, were early dynamic changes in blood T cell clones along with a rise in serum interferon-beta after radiation. After treatment with radiotherapy and ipilimumab, TCR clones that came from tumors expanded in the peripheral blood.

The CDR3 starts with the cysteine, ends with the phenylalanine, and has 14 residues. Here the CDR3 DNA is all that survives: 42 bases in frame from base 1. CDR1 and CDR2 were assigned from the germline V gene as ENHRY and SYGVKD. Trimming costs V 3 bases and J 6 bases, and their ends lie 14 bases apart. The study tested focal radiation therapy combined with CTLA-4 blockade (ipilimumab) in patients with chemo-refractory metastatic non-small-cell lung cancer. Libraries came from the immunoSEQ multiplex PCR assay. Sourced from immuneACCESS, this table was stored by TCRdb with only in-frame sequences that have V and J called. A share of the clones is absent; for the studies checked, an unresolved V gene accounts for under half, and the remainder has no known explanation. In all, the sample holds some 41,000 clones, and 65% to 70% of those were seen once. Over 20% of the sample belongs to the ten largest clones.

Concerning this clone: The target of this receptor is not known. The record has no base qualities; no much larger clone is one base away.

Sequences were derived from peripheral blood, sampled from a patient treated with radiotherapy plus ipilimumab. The chain is assembled from TRBV10-3 and TRBJ1-2, with the D gene not confidently named. The TCR sequence derives from a human donor with non-small cell lung cancer who had a partial response to radiotherapy plus ipilimumab. The CDR3 protein sequence reads: CAISDPRGTHGYTF. The DNA sequence is as follows: TGTGCCATCAGTGACCCCCGCGGTACTCATGGCTACACCTTC.